The clone carrying this T cell receptor beta chain appeared a few times. Its antigen is undetermined. The record originates from a study of cytomegalovirus exposure and HLA in healthy donors. Study-wide points: Most TCR beta V segments were productive about 87% or about 30% of the time in an earlier analysis. Other equally common chains were less clonally expanded than HLA-associated TCR beta chains, a later analysis showed.

This PCR relied on a set of 60 Vbeta primers and 13 Jbeta primers. Libraries were prepared by immunoSEQ multiplex PCR; TCRdb keeps only in-frame clonotypes and omits some of them. Among some 160,000 clones listed, over 80% were seen once. Participants comprised healthy donors of bone marrow. Trimming stripped 6 bases from V and 2 bases from J, with 14 bases between. This CDR3 has 14 residues. Germline V CDR1 and CDR2: LNHDA, SQIVND (reference sequence). Material for sequencing was PBMCs. This chain joins TRBV19 and TRBJ2-7; D perhaps matches TRBD2 (6 bases). This TCR came from a woman under 30 in good health and CMV-seronegative. Written as DNA, the CDR3 is TGTGCCAGTAGAGCCTTCGCGGGGCCCTACGAGCAGTACTTC. Translated: CASRAFAGPYEQYF.